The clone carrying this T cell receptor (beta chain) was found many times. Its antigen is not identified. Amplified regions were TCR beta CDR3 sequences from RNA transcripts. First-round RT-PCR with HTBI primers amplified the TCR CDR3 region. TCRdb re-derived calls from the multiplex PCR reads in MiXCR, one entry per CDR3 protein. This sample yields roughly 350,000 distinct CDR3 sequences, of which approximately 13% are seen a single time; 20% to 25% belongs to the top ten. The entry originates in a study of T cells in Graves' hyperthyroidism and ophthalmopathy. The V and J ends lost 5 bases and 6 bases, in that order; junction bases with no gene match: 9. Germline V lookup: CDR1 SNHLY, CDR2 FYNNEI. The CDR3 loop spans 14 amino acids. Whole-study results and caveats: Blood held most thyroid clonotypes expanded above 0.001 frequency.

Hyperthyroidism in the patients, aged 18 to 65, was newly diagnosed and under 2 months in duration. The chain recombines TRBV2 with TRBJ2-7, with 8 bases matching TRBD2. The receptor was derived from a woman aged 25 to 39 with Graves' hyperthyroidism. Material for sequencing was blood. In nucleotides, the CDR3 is TGTGCCAGCAGTATCAGCGGGAGTCGTGGCGAGCAGTACTTC. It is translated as CASSISGSRGEQYF.